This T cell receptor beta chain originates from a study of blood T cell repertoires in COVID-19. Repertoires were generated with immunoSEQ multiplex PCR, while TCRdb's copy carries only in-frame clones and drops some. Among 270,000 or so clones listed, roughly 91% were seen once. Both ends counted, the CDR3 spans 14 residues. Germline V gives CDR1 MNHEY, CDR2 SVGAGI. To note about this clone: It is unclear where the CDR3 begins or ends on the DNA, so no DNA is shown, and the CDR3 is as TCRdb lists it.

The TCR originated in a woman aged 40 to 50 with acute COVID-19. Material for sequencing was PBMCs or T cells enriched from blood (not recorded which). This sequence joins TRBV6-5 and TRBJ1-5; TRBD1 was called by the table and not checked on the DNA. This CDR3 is CASILDRVDQPQHF.